This T cell receptor (beta chain) was observed in a study of T cell changes during pregnancy in multiple sclerosis. Germline V CDR1 and CDR2: SEHNR, FQNEAQ (reference sequence). The CDR3 loop spans 14 amino acids. V shed 3 bases and J shed 4 bases, with 13 bases lying between them. Measured with immunoSEQ multiplex PCR; TCRdb has only the in-frame clones, and not every one. The sample lists 60,000 or so clones, around 93% seen once, with 0.36% in the top ten. The sample in question was CD4+ T cells from peripheral blood mononuclear cells, obtained before pregnancy. The chain joins TRBV7-9 to TRBJ2-7, with D possibly TRBD2 on 6 matching bases. The TCR was taken from a female donor with multiple sclerosis, enrolled in a pregnancy study. CDR3 loop: CASSLDGSSYEQYF. The CDR3 bases are TGTGCCAGCAGCTTGGACGGGAGTTCGTACGAGCAGTACTTC.